Listed below are T cell receptor beta chains from one sample, sequenced in a study of blood T cell repertoires in COVID-19. TCRdb's table, derived via immunoSEQ multiplex PCR, lists solely in-frame clones and lacks some. The sample yields around 250,000 clones, roughly nine tenths seen once. The sample taken for sequencing was peripheral blood. All receptors come from a woman between 40 and 55 years old who had recovered from COVID-19. Both conserved end residues are part of each CDR3. Each record gives: clone size, J gene, V gene, D gene, CDR3 DNA, CDR3 protein. D genes are given only for firm matches. A clone size is listed for some rows: how often the clone was seen (once, few, many), or a class if it is expanded.

size: once
J: TRBJ2-3
V: TRBV18
D: TRBD1
DNA: TGTGCCAGCTCCCCAAACCACGACAGGGGTGCAGATACGCAGTATTTT
CDR3: CASSPNHDRGADTQYF

size: -
J: TRBJ2-3
V: TRBV5-1
D: -
DNA: TGCGCCAGCAGCCGGGCTAGCAGCGGCACAGATACGCAGTATTTT
CDR3: CASSRASSGTDTQYF

size: once
J: TRBJ2-5
V: TRBV5-4
D: TRBD1
DNA: TGTGCCAGCAGAGAAGGGACAGGGAGGACCCAGTACTTC
CDR3: CASREGTGRTQYF

size: once
J: TRBJ2-7
V: TRBV18
D: -
DNA: TGTGCCAGCTCATCAACAGGCTACGAGCAGTACTTC
CDR3: CASSSTGYEQYF

size: -
J: TRBJ1-3
V: TRBV4-3
D: -
DNA: TGCGCCAGCAGCCAAGATCAGGGATCCGGAAACACCATATATTTT
CDR3: CASSQDQGSGNTIYF

size: -
J: TRBJ2-3
V: TRBV7-3
D: TRBD1
DNA: TGTGCCAGCAGCTTGGGACAGGGGGCTGATACGCAGTATTTT
CDR3: CASSLGQGADTQYF

size: -
J: TRBJ1-1
V: TRBV7-9
D: -
DNA: TGTGCCAGCAGCTTAGCGAGGAGGTCCGATGAAGCTTTCTTT
CDR3: CASSLARRSDEAFF

size: -
J: TRBJ2-5
V: TRBV18
D: TRBD2
DNA: TGTGCCAGCTCACCACCCGGGAGGGAGACCCAGTACTTC
CDR3: CASSPPGRETQYF

size: -
J: TRBJ2-2
V: TRBV5-8
D: TRBD1
DNA: TGTGCCAGCAGGAATATACCAGGGGGCAGCACCGGGGAGCTGTTTTTT
CDR3: CASRNIPGGSTGELFF

size: -
J: TRBJ2-2
V: TRBV5-1
D: -
DNA: TGCGCCAGCAGCTTACAGGGGAGGTCCGGGGAGCTGTTTTTT
CDR3: CASSLQGRSGELFF

size: -
J: TRBJ2-5
V: TRBV7-2
D: TRBD2
DNA: TGTGCCAGCAGCTTGCCCGGGACTAGCGGACGAGAGACCCAGTACTTC
CDR3: CASSLPGTSGRETQYF

size: -
J: TRBJ1-2
V: TRBV5-1
D: TRBD1
DNA: TGCGCCAGCAGCTTGGAAACAGGGGCCAGGATAGGCTACACCTTC
CDR3: CASSLETGARIGYTF

size: -
J: TRBJ2-5
V: TRBV7-9
D: -
DNA: TGTGCCAGCAGCCTCATTGTGACGGGGGTTAGGGAGACCCAGTACTTC
CDR3: CASSLIVTGVRETQYF

size: -
J: TRBJ2-5
V: TRBV3-1/TRBV3-2
D: TRBD2
DNA: TGTGCCAGCAGCCTAGCGGGGGCGGAGACCCAGTACTTC
CDR3: CASSLAGAETQYF

size: -
J: TRBJ2-2
V: TRBV15
D: -
DNA: TGTGCCACCAGCAGAGGTCCCCGGGTCGGGGAGCTGTTTTTT
CDR3: CATSRGPRVGELFF

size: -
J: TRBJ1-2
V: TRBV19
D: -
DNA: TGTGCCAGTAGTATGGGCAGCCGGGGCTACACCTTC
CDR3: CASSMGSRGYTF

size: -
J: TRBJ2-3
V: TRBV5-6
D: -
DNA: TGTGCCAGCAGCTTGGGGCCCACAGATACGCAGTATTTT
CDR3: CASSLGPTDTQYF

size: -
J: TRBJ1-4
V: TRBV30
D: -
DNA: TGTGCCTGGAGTGGCTCGGGGGGGGAAAAACTGTTTTTT
CDR3: CAWSGSGGEKLFF

size: -
J: TRBJ2-1
V: TRBV5-1
D: TRBD1
DNA: TGCGCCAGCAGCTTGGGGGCAGGGGGCTCCTACAATGAGCAGTTCTTC
CDR3: CASSLGAGGSYNEQFF

size: -
J: TRBJ1-1
V: TRBV2
D: TRBD1
DNA: TGTGCCAGCAGGGGGACCGGGACAGGCAGGAACTCCGCTGAAGCTTTCTTT
CDR3: CASRGTGTGRNSAEAFF

size: -
J: TRBJ2-7
V: TRBV5-4
D: -
DNA: TGTGCCAGCAGCTTGTCAGGGGCCCCAACCTACGAGCAGTACTTC
CDR3: CASSLSGAPTYEQYF

size: -
J: TRBJ1-4
V: TRBV7-2
D: TRBD1
DNA: TGTGCCAGCAGCTTATCAGGGGGCGTAGCTAATGAAAAACTGTTTTTT
CDR3: CASSLSGGVANEKLFF